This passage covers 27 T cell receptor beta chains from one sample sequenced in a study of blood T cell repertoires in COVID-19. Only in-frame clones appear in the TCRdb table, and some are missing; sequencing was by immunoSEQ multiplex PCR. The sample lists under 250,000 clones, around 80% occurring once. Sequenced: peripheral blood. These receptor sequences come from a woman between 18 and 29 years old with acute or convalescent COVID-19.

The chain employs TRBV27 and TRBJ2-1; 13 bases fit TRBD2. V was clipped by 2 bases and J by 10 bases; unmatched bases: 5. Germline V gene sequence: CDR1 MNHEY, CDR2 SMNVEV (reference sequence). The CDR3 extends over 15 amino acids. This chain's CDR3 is CASSLGLAGDREQFF. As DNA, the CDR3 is TGTGCCAGCAGTTTAGGACTAGCGGGAGATCGCGAGCAGTTCTTC.

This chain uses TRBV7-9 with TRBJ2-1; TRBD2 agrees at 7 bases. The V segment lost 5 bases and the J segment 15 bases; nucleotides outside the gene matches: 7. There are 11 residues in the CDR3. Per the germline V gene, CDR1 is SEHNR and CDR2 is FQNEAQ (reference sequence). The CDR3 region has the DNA TGTGCCAGCAGCAGCGGGACGGCTGGGTTCTTC. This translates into CASSSGTAGFF.

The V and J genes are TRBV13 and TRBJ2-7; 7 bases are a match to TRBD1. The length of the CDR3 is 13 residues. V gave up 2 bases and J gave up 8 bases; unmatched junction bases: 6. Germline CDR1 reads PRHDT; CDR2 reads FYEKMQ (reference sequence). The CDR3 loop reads CASSLRGQEKQYF. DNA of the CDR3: TGTGCCAGCAGCTTAAGGGGGCAAGAAAAGCAGTACTTC. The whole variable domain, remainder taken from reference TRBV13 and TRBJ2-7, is AAGVIQSPRHLIKEKRETATLKCYPIPRHDTVYWYQQGPGQDPQFLISFYEKMQSDKGSIPDRFSAQQFSDYHSELNMSSLELGDSALYFCASSLRGQEKQYFGPGTRLTVT.

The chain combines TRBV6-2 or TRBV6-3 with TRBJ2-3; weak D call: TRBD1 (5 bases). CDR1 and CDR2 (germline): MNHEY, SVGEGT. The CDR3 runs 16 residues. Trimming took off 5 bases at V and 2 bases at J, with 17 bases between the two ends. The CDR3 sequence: CASSGVSGPLTDTQYF. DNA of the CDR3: TGTGCCAGCAGTGGGGTGTCAGGGCCCCTCACAGATACGCAGTATTTT.

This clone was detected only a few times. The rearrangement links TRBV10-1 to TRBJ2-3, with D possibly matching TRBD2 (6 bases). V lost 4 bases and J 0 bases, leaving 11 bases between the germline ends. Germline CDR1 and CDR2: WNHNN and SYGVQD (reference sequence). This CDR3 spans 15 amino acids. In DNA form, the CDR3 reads TGCGCCAGCAGTGCGCCGGGAGCTAGCACAGATACGCAGTATTTT. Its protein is CASSAPGASTDTQYF.

CDR3: CAVQSGIGTGELFF. DNA of the CDR3: TGTGCCGTCCAGAGCGGGATCGGCACCGGGGAGCTGTTTTTT. The chain has TRBV11-2 and TRBJ2-2; 7 nucleotides line up with TRBD2. Trimming cost V 11 bases and J 4 bases; bases outside gene matches: 10. This CDR3 spans 14 amino acids. Germline V CDR1 and CDR2: SGHAT, FQNNGV.

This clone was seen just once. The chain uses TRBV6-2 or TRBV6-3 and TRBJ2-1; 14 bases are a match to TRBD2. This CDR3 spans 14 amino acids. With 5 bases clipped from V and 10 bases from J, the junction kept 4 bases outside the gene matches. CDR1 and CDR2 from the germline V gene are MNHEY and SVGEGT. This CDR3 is CASSPGLAGVEQFF. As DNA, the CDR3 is TGTGCCAGCAGTCCGGGACTAGCGGGAGTAGAGCAGTTCTTC.

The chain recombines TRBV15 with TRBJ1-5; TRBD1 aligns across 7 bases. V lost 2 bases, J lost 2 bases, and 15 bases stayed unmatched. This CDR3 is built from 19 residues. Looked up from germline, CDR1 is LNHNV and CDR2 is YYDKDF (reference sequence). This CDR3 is CATSRRGTVPLRGNQPQHF. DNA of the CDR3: TGTGCCACCAGCAGACGCGGGACAGTTCCTCTCAGGGGCAATCAGCCCCAGCATTTT.

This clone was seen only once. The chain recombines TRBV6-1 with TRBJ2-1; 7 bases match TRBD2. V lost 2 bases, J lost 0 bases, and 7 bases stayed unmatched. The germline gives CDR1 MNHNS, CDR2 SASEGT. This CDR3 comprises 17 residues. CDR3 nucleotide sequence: TGTGCCAGCAGTGAATACCTGGGGGGGAGCTCCTACAATGAGCAGTTCTTC. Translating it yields CASSEYLGGSSYNEQFF.

The CDR3 nucleotides are TGTGCCAGCAGTTCACTCTACGAGCCGGGACAGGGATCCCATGGCTACACCTTC. Amino acid sequence: CASSSLYEPGQGSHGYTF. The V gene is TRBV6-2 or TRBV6-3, the J gene TRBJ1-2, with 9 bases fitting TRBD1. Germline CDR1 is MNHEY and CDR2 is SVGEGT. The length of the CDR3 is 18 residues. Trimming at V came to 4 bases and at J to 6 bases, leaving 18 bases not matched to a gene.

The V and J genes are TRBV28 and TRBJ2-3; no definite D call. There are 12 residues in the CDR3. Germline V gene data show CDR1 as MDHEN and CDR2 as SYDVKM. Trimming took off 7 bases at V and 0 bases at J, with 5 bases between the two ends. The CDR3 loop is CASTSSTDTQYF. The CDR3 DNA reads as TGTGCCAGCACCTCCAGCACAGATACGCAGTATTTT.

The CDR3: CASSDKPGRSYEQYF. In nucleotides, the CDR3 is TGCGCCAGCAGCGATAAACCAGGTCGCTCCTACGAGCAGTACTTC. The gene calls are TRBV5-1 and TRBJ2-7; D remains unclear. V lost 4 bases, J lost 0 bases, and 14 bases lay in between. The V gene's germline CDR1 is SGHRS and CDR2 YFSETQ. This CDR3 contains 15 residues.

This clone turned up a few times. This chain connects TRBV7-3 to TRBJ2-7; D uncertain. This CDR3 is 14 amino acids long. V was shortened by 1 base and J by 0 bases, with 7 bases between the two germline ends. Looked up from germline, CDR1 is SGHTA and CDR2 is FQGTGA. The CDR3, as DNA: TGTGCCAGCAGCTTAAGCCACTCCTCCTACGAGCAGTACTTC. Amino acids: CASSLSHSSYEQYF.

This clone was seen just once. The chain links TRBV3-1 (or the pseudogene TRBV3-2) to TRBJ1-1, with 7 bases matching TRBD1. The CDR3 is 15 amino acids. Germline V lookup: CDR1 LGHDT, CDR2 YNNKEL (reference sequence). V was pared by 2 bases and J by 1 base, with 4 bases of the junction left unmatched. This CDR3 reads CASSQHGTANTEAFF. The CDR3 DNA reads TGTGCCAGCAGCCAACATGGGACAGCGAACACTGAAGCTTTCTTT.

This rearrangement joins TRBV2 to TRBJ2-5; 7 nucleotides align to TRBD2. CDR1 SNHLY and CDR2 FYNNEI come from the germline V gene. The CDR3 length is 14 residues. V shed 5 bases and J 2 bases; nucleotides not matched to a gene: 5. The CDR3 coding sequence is TGTGCCAGCAGTAGGTCTAGCGGTCAAGAGACCCAGTACTTC. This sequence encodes CASSRSSGQETQYF.

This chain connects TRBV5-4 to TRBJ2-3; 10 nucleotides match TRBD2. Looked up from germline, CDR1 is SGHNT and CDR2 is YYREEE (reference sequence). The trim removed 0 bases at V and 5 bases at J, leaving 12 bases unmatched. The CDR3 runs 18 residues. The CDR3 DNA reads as TGTGCCAGCAGCTTGGGTCCTAGCGGGAGTCAGCGAGGAGATACGCAGTATTTT. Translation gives CASSLGPSGSQRGDTQYF.

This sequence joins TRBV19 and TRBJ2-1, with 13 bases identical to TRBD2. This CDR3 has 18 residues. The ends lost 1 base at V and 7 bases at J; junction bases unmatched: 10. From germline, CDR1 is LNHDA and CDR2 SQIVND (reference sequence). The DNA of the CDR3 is TGTGCCAGTAGTATAGGGACAGGACTAGCGGGAGAATGGAATGAGCAGTTCTTC. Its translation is CASSIGTGLAGEWNEQFF.

This chain's CDR3 is CASSSTSFSTDTQYF. For the CDR3, the DNA is TGTGCCAGCAGTTCGACTAGCTTCAGCACAGATACGCAGTATTTT. The V and J genes are TRBV27 and TRBJ2-3; 7 nucleotides line up with TRBD2. Germline lookup yields CDR1 MNHEY and CDR2 SMNVEV (reference sequence). The CDR3 consists of 15 residues. V lost 4 bases, J lost 0 bases, and 4 bases stayed unmatched.

In DNA, the CDR3 is TGTGCCAGCAGCCAAGATGTACGCGGGACAGGGGTGGGGACCCAGTACTTC. Protein: CASSQDVRGTGVGTQYF. This chain links TRBV3-1 (or the pseudogene TRBV3-2) with TRBJ2-5; 10 positions agree with TRBD1. V lost 0 bases to trimming and J lost 7 bases; unmatched junction nucleotides: 11. From germline, CDR1 is LGHDT and CDR2 YNNKEL (reference sequence). There are 17 residues in the CDR3.

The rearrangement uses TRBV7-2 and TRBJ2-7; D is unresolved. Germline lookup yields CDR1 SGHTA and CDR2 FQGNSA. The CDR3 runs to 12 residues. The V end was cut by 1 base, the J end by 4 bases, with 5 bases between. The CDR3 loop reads CASSLVGYEQYF. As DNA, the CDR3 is TGTGCCAGCAGCTTAGTCGGTTACGAGCAGTACTTC.

The CDR3 bases are TGTGCCAGCAGTGAAATGGGTTGGACAGTAAATCAGCCCCAGCATTTT. Translated, it gives CASSEMGWTVNQPQHF. The genes are TRBV25-1 and TRBJ1-5, with a possible D match to TRBD1 (6 bases). Looked up from germline, CDR1 is MGHDK and CDR2 is SYGVNS. CDR3 length: 16 residues. V was cut by 2 bases and J by 4 bases, with 15 bases left in between.

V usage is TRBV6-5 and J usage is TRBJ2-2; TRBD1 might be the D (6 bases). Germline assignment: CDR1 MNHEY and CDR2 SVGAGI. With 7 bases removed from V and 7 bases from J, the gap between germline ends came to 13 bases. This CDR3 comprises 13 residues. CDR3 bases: TGTGCCAGCATGTTACAGGGCGGCGGGGAGCTGTTTTTT. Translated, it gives CASMLQGGGELFF.

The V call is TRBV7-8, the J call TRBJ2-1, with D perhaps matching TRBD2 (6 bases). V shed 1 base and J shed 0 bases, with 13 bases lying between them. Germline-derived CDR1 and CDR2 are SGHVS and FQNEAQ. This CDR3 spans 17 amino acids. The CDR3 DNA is TGTGCCAGCAGCTTAGGAGCGGCGGGGAGCTCCTACAATGAGCAGTTCTTC. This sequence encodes CASSLGAAGSSYNEQFF.

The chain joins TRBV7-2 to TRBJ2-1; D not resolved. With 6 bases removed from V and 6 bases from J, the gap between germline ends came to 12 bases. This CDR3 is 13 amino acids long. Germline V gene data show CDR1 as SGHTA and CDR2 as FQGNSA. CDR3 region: CASSPWSGNEQFF. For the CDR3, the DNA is TGTGCCAGCAGTCCTTGGTCGGGCAATGAGCAGTTCTTC.

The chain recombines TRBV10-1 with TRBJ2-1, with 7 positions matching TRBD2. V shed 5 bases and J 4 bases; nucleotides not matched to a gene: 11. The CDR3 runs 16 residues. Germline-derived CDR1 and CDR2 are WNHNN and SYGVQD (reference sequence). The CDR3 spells CASSLRPSGEYNEQFF. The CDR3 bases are TGCGCCAGCAGTCTCCGCCCCAGCGGGGAATACAATGAGCAGTTCTTC.

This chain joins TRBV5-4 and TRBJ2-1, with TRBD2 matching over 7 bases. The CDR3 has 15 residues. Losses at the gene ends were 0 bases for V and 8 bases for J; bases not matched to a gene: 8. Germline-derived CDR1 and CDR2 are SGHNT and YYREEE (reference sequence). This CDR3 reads CASSLVGLLIDEQFF. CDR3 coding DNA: TGTGCCAGCAGCTTGGTGGGACTACTCATCGATGAGCAGTTCTTC.

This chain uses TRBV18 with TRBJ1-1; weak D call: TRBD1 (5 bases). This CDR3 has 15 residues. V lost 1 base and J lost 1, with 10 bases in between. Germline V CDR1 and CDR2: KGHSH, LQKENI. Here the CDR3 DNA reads TGTGCCAGCTCACCACTCTCAGGGCCGAACACTGAAGCTTTCTTT. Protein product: CASSPLSGPNTEAFF.